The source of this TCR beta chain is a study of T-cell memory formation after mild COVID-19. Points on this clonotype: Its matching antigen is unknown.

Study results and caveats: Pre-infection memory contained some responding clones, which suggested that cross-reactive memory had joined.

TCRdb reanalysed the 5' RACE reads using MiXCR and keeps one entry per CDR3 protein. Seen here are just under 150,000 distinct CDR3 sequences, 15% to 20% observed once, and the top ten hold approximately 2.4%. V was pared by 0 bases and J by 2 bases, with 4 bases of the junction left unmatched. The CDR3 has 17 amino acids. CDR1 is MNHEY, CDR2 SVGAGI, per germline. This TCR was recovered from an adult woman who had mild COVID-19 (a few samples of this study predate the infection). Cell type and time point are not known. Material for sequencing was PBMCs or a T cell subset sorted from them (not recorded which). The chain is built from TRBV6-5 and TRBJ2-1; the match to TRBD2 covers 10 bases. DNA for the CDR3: TGTGCCAGCAGTTACTCACTCAGCGGGAGGGCCTACAATGAGCAGTTCTTC. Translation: CASSYSLSGRAYNEQFF.